Below, 24 T cell receptor beta chains from the same sample are listed, as sequenced in a study of blood T cell repertoires in COVID-19. Assay used: immunoSEQ multiplex PCR; TCRdb lists only in-frame clones, some missing. The top ten hold 32% of the sample, which has approximately 61,000 clones, about 75% seen once. The source material was peripheral blood. The receptors were sampled from a human donor in a cohort sampled during active COVID-19.

The chain joins TRBV10-1 to TRBJ2-2; TRBD2 matches 11 bases. Germline values: CDR1 WNHNN, CDR2 SYGVQD (reference sequence). V lost 5 bases to trimming and J lost 5 bases; unmatched junction nucleotides: 1. The CDR3 is 14 residues long. CDR3 sequence (DNA): TGCGCCAGCAGTCGGACTAGCGGGACCGGGGAGCTGTTTTTT. Protein product: CASSRTSGTGELFF.

The chain employs TRBV24-1 and TRBJ2-3, with D possibly TRBD1 on 5 matching bases. The V gene lost 10 bases and the J gene lost 2 bases, with 12 bases spanning the gap. The germline CDR1 and CDR2 sequences are KGHDR and SFDVKD. The CDR3 runs to 13 residues. The CDR3 bases are TGTGCCACTGCGACAGTTAACACAGATACGCAGTATTTT. This gives the protein CATATVNTDTQYF.

This chain links TRBV5-6 with TRBJ2-7; D perhaps matches TRBD1 (6 bases). Looked up from germline, CDR1 is SGHDT and CDR2 is YYEEEE. Trimming shortened V by 2 bases and J by 5 bases, and 14 bases separated the two germline ends. The CDR3 extends over 14 amino acids. The CDR3 region is CASSFRGLRDEQYF. As DNA, the CDR3 is TGTGCCAGCAGCTTCAGGGGATTAAGAGACGAGCAGTACTTC.

The chain is built from TRBV18 and TRBJ2-7, with 11 bases identical to TRBD1. This CDR3 has 15 residues. Trimming cost V 2 bases and J 5 bases; bases outside gene matches: 5. CDR1 is KGHSH and CDR2 is LQKENI in the germline V gene. This chain's CDR3 is CASSPGQGARNEQYF. The DNA of the CDR3 is TGTGCCAGCTCACCAGGACAGGGGGCGCGGAACGAGCAGTACTTC. Based on the CDR3 plus reference TRBV18 and TRBJ2-7, the full variable domain is NAGVMQNPRHLVRRRGQEARLRCSPMKGHSHVYWYRQLPEEGLKFMVYLQKENIIDESGMPKERFSAEFPKEGPSILRIQQVVRGDSAAYFCASSPGQGARNEQYFGPGTRLTVT.

A few counts support this clone. The chain carries TRBV5-6 and TRBJ1-1, with 7 positions matching TRBD1. This CDR3 has 15 amino acids. Per germline, CDR1 SGHDT and CDR2 YYEEEE. V lost 4 bases to trimming and J lost 4 bases; unmatched junction nucleotides: 10. CDR3 protein: CASSPSNRGGTEAFF. The CDR3 DNA follows: TGTGCCAGCAGCCCAAGCAACAGGGGAGGCACTGAAGCTTTCTTT.

The V call is TRBV28, the J call TRBJ1-3; D gene unclear. Germline CDR1 MDHEN, CDR2 SYDVKM. The V end lost 5 bases, the J end lost 0 bases, and 11 bases lay between the germline ends. The CDR3 length is 15 residues. This CDR3 is CASSPPGVSGNTIYF. Here the CDR3 DNA reads TGTGCCAGCAGTCCCCCCGGGGTCTCTGGAAACACCATATATTTT.

The chain is built from TRBV3-1 (or the pseudogene TRBV3-2) and TRBJ1-1; maybe TRBD1 (5 bases). The CDR3 is made up of 12 amino acids. V was shortened by 3 bases and J by 3 bases, with 5 bases between the two germline ends. CDR1 is LGHDT and CDR2 is YNNKEL in the germline V gene (reference sequence). The CDR3 protein is CASSHRDTEAFF. The DNA of the CDR3 is TGTGCCAGCAGCCACAGGGACACTGAAGCTTTCTTT.

The chain combines TRBV18 with TRBJ1-2; 8 bases are shared with TRBD1. V gave up 4 bases and J gave up 8 bases; unmatched junction bases: 9. The CDR3 sequence is 14 residues long. Germline assignment: CDR1 KGHSH and CDR2 LQKENI. The CDR3 coding sequence is TGTGCCAGCTCACAGACGCCAGGGGGCCAGGGCTACACCTTC. Translating gives CASSQTPGGQGYTF. The whole variable domain, filled in from reference TRBV18 and TRBJ1-2, reads NAGVMQNPRHLVRRRGQEARLRCSPMKGHSHVYWYRQLPEEGLKFMVYLQKENIIDESGMPKERFSAEFPKEGPSILRIQQVVRGDSAAYFCASSQTPGGQGYTFGSGTRLTVV.

The chain recombines TRBV15 with TRBJ2-1, with D tentatively TRBD1 (5 bases). The CDR3 consists of 18 residues. Trimming stripped 1 base from V and 0 bases from J, with 16 bases between. Germline-derived CDR1 and CDR2 are LNHNV and YYDKDF (reference sequence). DNA of the CDR3: TGTGCCACCAGCAGAGCTGGGTTCAGGGAAGGCTCCTACAATGAGCAGTTCTTC. Its protein product is CATSRAGFREGSYNEQFF.

The genes are TRBV30 and TRBJ1-4; the D is unclear. Germline-derived CDR1 and CDR2 are GTSNPN and SVGIG (reference sequence). The CDR3 is 15 amino acids. V was trimmed by 5 bases and J by 10 bases, leaving 23 bases between them. CDR3 coding DNA: TGTGCCTGGGGGGAATCGACTAGGGCCCGGGGAAAACTGTTTTTT. Protein: CAWGESTRARGKLFF.

The chain uses TRBV2 and TRBJ1-5; no reliable D call. CDR3 length equals 13 residues. Germline V gene data show CDR1 as SNHLY and CDR2 as FYNNEI. The V and J ends lost 7 bases and 5 bases respectively, with 12 bases between them. CDR3 in amino acids: CASKSGVDQPQHF. CDR3 nucleotide sequence: TGTGCCAGCAAGTCTGGAGTTGATCAGCCCCAGCATTTT. The full variable domain, rest sourced from reference TRBV2 and TRBJ1-5, is EPEVTQTPSHQVTQMGQEVILRCVPISNHLYFYWYRQILGQKVEFLVSFYNNEISEKSEIFDDQFSVERPDGSNFTLKIRSTKLEDSAMYFCASKSGVDQPQHFGDGTRLSIL.

The chain recombines TRBV15 with TRBJ1-1, with D uncertain. V lost 0 bases, J lost 5 bases, and 13 bases lay in between. Germline CDR1 reads LNHNV; CDR2 reads YYDKDF (reference sequence). This CDR3 comprises 15 residues. The CDR3 DNA reads as TGTGCCACCAGCAGAGACTCCCAGGCGAGAACTGAAGCTTTCTTT. Its protein is CATSRDSQARTEAFF.

This clone appeared a few times. The V call is TRBV18, the J call TRBJ2-5; the D gene is possibly TRBD1 (6 bases). Germline CDR1 and CDR2: KGHSH and LQKENI. CDR3 length equals 14 residues. Trimming removed 3 bases at V and 6 bases at J, with 14 bases between. This CDR3 is CASSPKTGTKTQYF. The CDR3 region has the DNA TGTGCCAGCTCACCCAAGACAGGCACAAAGACCCAGTACTTC.

This chain links TRBV14 with TRBJ1-2, with no clear D. CDR3 length: 16 amino acids. CDR1 is SGHDN and CDR2 is FVKESK in the germline V gene. V was trimmed by 2 bases and J by 8 bases, leaving 21 bases between them. CDR3 sequence (DNA): TGTGCCAGCAGCCAAATCAGCACCCTCCGAAGAGGGGGCTACACCTTC. It yields the protein CASSQISTLRRGGYTF.

The chain is built from TRBV27 and TRBJ2-7; perhaps TRBD1 as D (5 bases). The germline CDR1 and CDR2 sequences are MNHEY and SMNVEV (reference sequence). Trimming removed 0 bases from V and 3 bases from J, with 12 bases in between. CDR3 length: 15 amino acids. The CDR3 nucleotides are TGTGCCAGCAGTTTATCTAGCCAGGGAATCTACGAGCAGTACTTC. Encoded protein: CASSLSSQGIYEQYF.

There are a few counts of this clone. This chain connects TRBV29-1 to TRBJ2-2; 7 bases match TRBD1. The CDR3 is 15 residues long. Germline assignment: CDR1 SQVTM and CDR2 ANQGSEA. The ends lost 5 bases at V and 2 bases at J; junction bases unmatched: 8. CDR3 region: CSVKLGQTNTGELFF. CDR3 bases: TGCAGCGTTAAACTGGGACAGACTAACACCGGGGAGCTGTTTTTT.

The V call is TRBV12-3 or TRBV12-4, the J call TRBJ2-2; no definite D call. The V and J ends lost 7 bases and 4 bases respectively, with 10 bases between them. The CDR3 covers 13 residues. In DNA, the CDR3 is TGTGCCAGCACCCCGAGGTCCACCGGGGAGCTGTTTTTT. As protein: CASTPRSTGELFF.

V usage is TRBV4-1 and J usage is TRBJ2-1, with D tentatively TRBD2 (6 bases). V shed 0 bases and J shed 0 bases, with 15 bases lying between them. The length of the CDR3 is 18 residues. Germline values: CDR1 MGHRA, CDR2 YSYEKL. Here the CDR3 reads CASSQDWEAGSSYNEQFF. The CDR3, as DNA: TGCGCCAGCAGCCAAGATTGGGAGGCAGGGAGCTCCTACAATGAGCAGTTCTTC.

V is TRBV6-2 or TRBV6-3 and J is TRBJ1-5; 8 bases are a match to TRBD1. Germline V gene lookup returns CDR1 MNHEY and CDR2 SVGEGT. V dropped 5 bases and J dropped 3; count of bases not matched to a gene: 15. This CDR3 region has 18 residues. The CDR3 DNA reads as TGTGCCAGCAGTAAAACGGGATCCGGGACAGGAGACAATCAGCCCCAGCATTTT. This encodes CASSKTGSGTGDNQPQHF.

The CDR3 DNA reads TGTGCCAGCAGCCCCGGGCCGGGGAGGGAAGAGACCCAGTACTTC. It specifies CASSPGPGREETQYF. The J gene is TRBJ2-5, the V gene TRBV7-2; 7 positions agree with TRBD2. Trimming cost V 5 bases and J 3 bases; bases outside gene matches: 9. Looked up from germline, CDR1 is SGHTA and CDR2 is FQGNSA. This CDR3 is built from 15 residues. The full variable domain, completed using reference TRBV7-2 and TRBJ2-5, is GAGVSQSPSNKVTEKGKDVELRCDPISGHTALYWYRQSLGQGLEFLIYFQGNSAPDKSGLPSDRFSAERTGGSVSTLTIQRTQQEDSAVYLCASSPGPGREETQYFGPGTRLLVL.

The chain is built from TRBV5-4 and TRBJ1-1; D is perhaps TRBD1 (6 bases). The V end was cut by 2 bases, the J end by 1 base, with 12 bases between. The CDR3 extends over 15 amino acids. Germline assignment: CDR1 SGHNT and CDR2 YYREEE (reference sequence). This chain's CDR3 is CASSLGGGGNTEAFF. Here the CDR3 DNA reads TGTGCCAGCAGCTTAGGGGGGGGAGGGAACACTGAAGCTTTCTTT. The whole variable domain, filled in from reference TRBV5-4 and TRBJ1-1, reads ETGVTQSPTHLIKTRGQQVTLRCSSQSGHNTVSWYQQALGQGPQFIFQYYREEENGRGNFPPRFSGLQFPNYSSELNVNALELDDSALYLCASSLGGGGNTEAFFGQGTRLTVV.

The rearrangement joins TRBV19 to TRBJ1-2; 8 bases fit TRBD1. V trimming: 8 bases; J trimming: 3 bases; junction bases outside the gene matches: 8. The germline V gene has CDR1 LNHDA and CDR2 SQIVND (reference sequence). This CDR3 is 14 amino acids long. The CDR3 DNA follows: TGTGCCAGTCAACCCAGGGGGCTCGACTATGGCTACACCTTC. This codes for CASQPRGLDYGYTF.

The chain links TRBV7-9 to TRBJ1-1, with 11 bases that match TRBD1. Germline CDR1 reads SEHNR; CDR2 reads FQNEAQ (reference sequence). The CDR3 is made up of 17 amino acids. The ends lost 1 base at V and 2 bases at J; junction bases unmatched: 6. CDR3 in DNA: TGTGCCAGCAGCTTAGGGAGGACAGGGGGCCCAAACACTGAAGCTTTCTTT. Translating gives CASSLGRTGGPNTEAFF.

The V call is TRBV4-1, the J call TRBJ2-3, with TRBD2 matching 7 bases. V lost 0 bases and J lost 4; bases outside the gene matches: 10. The CDR3 is made up of 17 amino acids. CDR1 is MGHRA and CDR2 is YSYEKL in the germline V gene. Here the CDR3 DNA reads TGCGCCAGCAGCCAAGATCGGGGGAGCGGGACCCCAGATACGCAGTATTTT. Translated, it gives CASSQDRGSGTPDTQYF.